The 18 T cell receptor beta chains below all came from one sample that was sequenced in a study of regulatory T cells in long-lasting Graves disease. Time point noted: newly diagnosed GD, antithyroid drugs for less than 3 months. From RNA extracted from PBMCs, the TCR library was made. Assembly of TCR beta libraries relied on iRepertoire HTBI primers together with Arm-PCR of CDR3 regions. TCRdb called the multiplex PCR reads again in MiXCR, with one record for every CDR3 protein. The sample consists of hundreds of thousands of distinct CDR3 sequences, less than 20% of them appearing once. This sample was also put to use in a study of T cells in Graves' hyperthyroidism and ophthalmopathy.

The starting material was peripheral blood mononuclear cells (PBMCs), obtained at new diagnosis, from a patient treated with antithyroid drugs. The receptors come from a woman aged 30 to 39 with Graves disease.

In its sample, this clonotype was seen many times. The V gene is TRBV2, the J gene TRBJ2-7; 7 bases are shared with TRBD1. This CDR3 region has 13 residues. V lost 8 bases, J lost 0 bases, and 4 bases stayed unmatched. Germline CDR1 is SNHLY and CDR2 is FYNNEI. In nucleotides, the CDR3 is TGTGCCAGCGGCCGGGACAGCTCCTACGAGCAGTACTTC. Translating it yields CASGRDSSYEQYF.

This clonotype was counted only a few times. V and J are TRBV3-1 and TRBJ1-5; weak D call: TRBD1 (5 bases). This CDR3 spans 14 amino acids. Deletions cut 5 bases from V and 6 bases from J, with 14 bases between. The germline V gene has CDR1 LGHDT and CDR2 YNNKEL (reference sequence). CDR3 sequence reads: CASSYGGALQPQHF. The CDR3 nucleotides read TGTGCCAGCAGCTACGGAGGGGCTCTTCAGCCCCAGCATTTT.

J is TRBJ2-2 and V is TRBV25-1; TRBD2 is a possible D gene (5 bases). Germline V gene sequence: CDR1 MGHDK, CDR2 SYGVNS. The CDR3 totals 15 residues. The V gene lost 6 bases and the J gene lost 1 base, with 12 bases spanning the gap. The CDR3 DNA sequence: TGTGCCAGCAGACGGGAATCAATGAACACCGGGGAGCTGTTTTTT. This encodes CASRRESMNTGELFF.

This clonotype was detected only a few times. The chain combines TRBV6-2 or TRBV6-3 with TRBJ2-1; TRBD2 matches 12 bases. Losses at the gene ends were 6 bases for V and 10 bases for J; bases not matched to a gene: 10. The CDR3 contains 15 residues. Germline V gene data show CDR1 as MNHEY and CDR2 as SVGEGT. The CDR3 loop is CASSPTSGRSREQFF. The CDR3 DNA follows: TGTGCCAGCAGCCCTACTAGCGGGAGGAGTAGGGAGCAGTTCTTC.

The sample holds many counts of this clonotype. The gene calls are TRBV20-1 and TRBJ2-3; D may match TRBD1 or TRBD2 (5 bases each). Trimming cost V 5 bases and J 3 bases, with 18 bases left between them. The CDR3 loop spans 15 amino acids. CDR1 DFQATT and CDR2 SNEGSKA come from the germline V gene (reference sequence). The CDR3 loop is CSAPSPGPRTDTQYF. The CDR3 DNA is TGCAGTGCTCCATCGCCGGGACCGAGGACAGATACGCAGTATTTT.

This clonotype was seen at least ten times. The V call is TRBV7-2, the J call TRBJ1-1; 9 nucleotides match TRBD1. The CDR3 has 16 residues. J gave up 0 bases and V 6 bases, and 8 bases lay outside the gene matches. Germline V gene data show CDR1 as SGHTA and CDR2 as FQGNSA. The DNA for the CDR3 is TGTGCCAGCAGGATGGACAGGGGAACTTTGAACACTGAAGCTTTCTTT. It encodes CASRMDRGTLNTEAFF. Full variable domain (remainder filled in from reference TRBV7-2 and TRBJ1-1): GAGVSQSPSNKVTEKGKDVELRCDPISGHTALYWYRQSLGQGLEFLIYFQGNSAPDKSGLPSDRFSAERTGGSVSTLTIQRTQQEDSAVYLCASRMDRGTLNTEAFFGQGTRLTVV.

This clonotype was detected many times. This chain joins TRBV20-1 and TRBJ2-1, with D perhaps matching TRBD2 (8 bases). The CDR3 length is 17 residues. Germline V lookup: CDR1 DFQATT, CDR2 SNEGSKA (reference sequence). V was clipped by 3 bases and J by 4 bases, with 22 bases between them. In nucleotides, the CDR3 is TGCAGTGCTAGGACAGGGTTGGCGGGAGGCGGGTACAATGAGCAGTTCTTC. Its translation: CSARTGLAGGGYNEQFF.

About this clonotype: This may be a read error: a much more frequent sequence differs by one nucleotide. V gene TRBV20-1 combines with J gene TRBJ2-1; 9 nucleotides line up with TRBD1. CDR1 is DFQATT, CDR2 SNEGSKA, per germline (reference sequence). CDR3 length: 14 amino acids. DNA of the CDR3: TGCAGTGCTAGAGGCCGGACAGGGGAGAATGAGCAGTCCTTC. Its translation: CSARGRTGENEQSF.

The CDR3 loop is CASSGVMGGTQYF. The CDR3 DNA reads as TGCGCCAGCAGTGGGGTAATGGGGGGTACGCAGTATTTT. The chain joins TRBV10-1 to TRBJ2-3; possible D gene TRBD2, 6 bases. Germline CDR1 is WNHNN and CDR2 is SYGVQD (reference sequence). V lost 4 bases, J lost 8 bases, and 13 bases lay in between. The length of the CDR3 is 13 residues.

This clonotype was observed at least ten times. This sequence joins TRBV6-5 and TRBJ1-1, with D perhaps matching TRBD1 (5 bases). The CDR3 contains 12 residues. Trimming cost V 4 bases and J 4 bases, with 7 bases left between them. Per germline, CDR1 MNHEY and CDR2 SVGAGI. In DNA form, the CDR3 reads TGTGCCAGCAGTTCAAGGGGCACTGAAGCTTTCTTT. Encoded protein: CASSSRGTEAFF.

Many counts were recorded for this clonotype. The chain uses TRBV5-1 and TRBJ2-7; 8 bases are a match to TRBD1. The CDR3 is made up of 14 amino acids. J gave up 5 bases and V 4 bases, and 8 bases lay outside the gene matches. Germline CDR1 is SGHRS and CDR2 is YFSETQ. The CDR3 DNA reads as TGCGCCAGCAGCCCTGGGACAGGACCCCACGAGCAGTACTTC. Translating it yields CASSPGTGPHEQYF.

This rearrangement joins TRBV2 to TRBJ1-3; D is unclear. Trimming removed 4 bases at V and 3 bases at J, with 13 bases between. The V gene's germline CDR1 is SNHLY and CDR2 FYNNEI. CDR3 length equals 15 residues. The CDR3 is CASSGTVNLGNTIYF. DNA for the CDR3: TGTGCCAGCAGTGGAACAGTTAATCTTGGAAACACCATATATTTT.

About this clonotype: Since the CDR3 does not end with the conserved phenylalanine or tryptophan, this likely comes from a read error. The chain carries TRBV20-1 and TRBJ2-6, with D unclear. The CDR3 loop spans 15 amino acids. V was trimmed by 6 bases and J by 0 bases, leaving 12 bases between them. Germline CDR1 DFQATT, CDR2 SNEGSKA (reference sequence). In DNA, the CDR3 is TGCAGTGCGAGATTCTGGGGCTCTGGGGCCAACGTCCTGACTCTC. Protein sequence: CSARFWGSGANVLTL.

There are many counts of this clonotype. The chain joins TRBV28 to TRBJ2-1, with D possibly being TRBD2 (6 bases). Trimming took 8 bases from V and 2 from J, leaving 13 bases between them. Germline V CDR1 and CDR2: MDHEN, SYDVKM. This CDR3 comprises 14 residues. CDR3 nucleotides: TGTGCCAGCGCCCGGGGGATCACCTACAATGAGCAGTTCTTC. Residues: CASARGITYNEQFF.

This clonotype came up many times. The chain has TRBV28 and TRBJ2-7; D is ambiguous. With 9 bases removed from V and 4 bases from J, the gap between germline ends came to 19 bases. The CDR3 is made up of 14 amino acids. Germline V gives CDR1 MDHEN, CDR2 SYDVKM. In DNA, the CDR3 is TGTGCCAGTTCCCCCGGCAGTCGTGCGTACGAGCAGTACTTC. Translated: CASSPGSRAYEQYF. Full variable domain (missing parts from reference TRBV28 and TRBJ2-7): DVKVTQSSRYLVKRTGEKVFLECVQDMDHENMFWYRQDPGLGLRLIYFSYDVKMKEKGDIPEGYSVSREKKERFSLILESASTNQTSMYLCASSPGSRAYEQYFGPGTRLTVT.

This clonotype was picked up many times. V is TRBV6-1 and J is TRBJ1-2; the match to TRBD1 covers 7 bases. CDR3 length equals 16 residues. Germline-derived CDR1 and CDR2 are MNHNS and SASEGT. After removal of 7 bases from V and 4 bases from J, the junction contained 15 bases not matched to a gene. CDR3 sequence: CASTVGGWDSSYGYTF. The CDR3 DNA reads TGTGCCAGCACCGTAGGCGGGTGGGACAGCTCCTATGGCTACACCTTC.

This chain connects TRBV11-1 to TRBJ2-3; TRBD2 is a possible D gene (5 bases). The CDR3 runs 16 residues. Germline CDR1 SGHAT, CDR2 FQDESV (reference sequence). Trimming pared 4 bases from V and 6 bases from J, leaving 20 bases between. The CDR3 nucleotides are TGTGCCAGCAGCTCTACGGGGAGTACGGCTGCTGATACGCAGTATTTT. This sequence encodes CASSSTGSTAADTQYF.

This clonotype was seen more than once but under ten times. The V call is TRBV28, the J call TRBJ2-3, with D perhaps TRBD1 (5 bases). The CDR3 loop spans 17 amino acids. The V end was cut by 4 bases, the J end by 4 bases, with 21 bases between. Looked up from germline, CDR1 is MDHEN and CDR2 is SYDVKM. The CDR3 DNA reads as TGTGCCAGCAGTTCCGTATTGGGGCAAATGGGGCCAGATACGCAGTATTTT. The encoded protein is CASSSVLGQMGPDTQYF.